This TCR beta chain was found in a study of blood T cell repertoires in COVID-19. The CDR3 is 16 residues long. Germline V lookup: CDR1 LGHDT, CDR2 YNNKEL (reference sequence). V was shortened by 3 bases and J by 4 bases, with 18 bases between the two germline ends. Produced via immunoSEQ multiplex PCR; TCRdb's table is partial and in-frame only. The data contain roughly 450,000 clones, around 90% of them singletons. What was sequenced was PBMCs or T cells enriched from blood (not recorded which). V gene TRBV3-1 (or the pseudogene TRBV3-2) combines with J gene TRBJ1-2, with D perhaps matching TRBD1 (6 bases). The sequence was obtained from a man younger than 30 who had recovered from COVID-19. CDR3 in DNA: TGTGCCAGCAGCCAGACCGGGACAAACCAGGCCTATGGCTACACCTTC. It specifies CASSQTGTNQAYGYTF.